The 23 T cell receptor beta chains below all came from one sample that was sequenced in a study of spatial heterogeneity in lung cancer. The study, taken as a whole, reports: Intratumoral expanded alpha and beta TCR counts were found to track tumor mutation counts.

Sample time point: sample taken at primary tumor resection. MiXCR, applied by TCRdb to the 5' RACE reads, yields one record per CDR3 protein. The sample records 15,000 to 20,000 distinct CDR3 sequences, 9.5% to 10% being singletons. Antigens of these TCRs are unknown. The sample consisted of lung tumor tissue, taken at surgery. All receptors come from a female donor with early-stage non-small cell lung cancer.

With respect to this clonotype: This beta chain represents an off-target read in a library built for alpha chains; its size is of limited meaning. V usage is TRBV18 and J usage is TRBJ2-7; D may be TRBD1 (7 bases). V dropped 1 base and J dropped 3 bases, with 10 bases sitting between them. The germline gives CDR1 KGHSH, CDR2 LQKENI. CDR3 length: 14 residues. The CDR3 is CASSPRQGLYEQYF. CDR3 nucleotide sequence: TGTGCCAGCTCACCACGACAGGGACTCTACGAGCAGTACTTC.

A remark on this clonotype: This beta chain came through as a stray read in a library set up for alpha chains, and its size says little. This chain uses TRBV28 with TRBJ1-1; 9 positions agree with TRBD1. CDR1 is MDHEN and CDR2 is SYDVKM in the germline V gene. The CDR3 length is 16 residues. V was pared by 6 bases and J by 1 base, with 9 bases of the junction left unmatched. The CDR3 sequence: CASRAVRQGGNTEAFF. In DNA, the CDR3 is TGTGCCAGCAGAGCAGTCAGACAGGGGGGGAACACTGAAGCTTTCTTT.

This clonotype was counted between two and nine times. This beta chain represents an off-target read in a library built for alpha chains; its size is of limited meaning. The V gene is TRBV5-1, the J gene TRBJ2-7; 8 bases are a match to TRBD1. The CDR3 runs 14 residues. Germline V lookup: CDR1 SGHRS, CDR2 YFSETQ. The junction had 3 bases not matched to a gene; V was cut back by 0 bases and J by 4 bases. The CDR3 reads CASSLAGGEYEQYF. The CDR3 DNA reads TGCGCCAGCAGCTTGGCAGGGGGCGAGTACGAGCAGTACTTC. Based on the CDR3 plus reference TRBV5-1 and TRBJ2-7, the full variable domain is KAGVTQTPRYLIKTRGQQVTLSCSPISGHRSVSWYQQTPGQGLQFLFEYFSETQRNKGNFPGRFSGRQFSNSRSEMNVSTLELGDSALYLCASSLAGGEYEQYFGPGTRLTVT.

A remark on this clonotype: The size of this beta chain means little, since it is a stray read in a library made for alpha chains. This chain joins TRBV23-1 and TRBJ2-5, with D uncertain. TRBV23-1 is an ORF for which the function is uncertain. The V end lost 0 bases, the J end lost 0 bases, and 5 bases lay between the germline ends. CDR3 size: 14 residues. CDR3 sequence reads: CASSQSGYQETQYF. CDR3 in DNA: TGCGCCAGCAGTCAATCGGGGTACCAAGAGACCCAGTACTTC.

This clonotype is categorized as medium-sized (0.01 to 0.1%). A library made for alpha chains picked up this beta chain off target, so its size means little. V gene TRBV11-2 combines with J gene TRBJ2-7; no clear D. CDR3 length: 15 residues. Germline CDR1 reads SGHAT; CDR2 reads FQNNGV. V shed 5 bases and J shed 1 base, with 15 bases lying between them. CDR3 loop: CASSLLRTASYEQYF. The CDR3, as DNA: TGTGCCAGCAGCCTGTTACGGACGGCGTCCTACGAGCAGTACTTC.

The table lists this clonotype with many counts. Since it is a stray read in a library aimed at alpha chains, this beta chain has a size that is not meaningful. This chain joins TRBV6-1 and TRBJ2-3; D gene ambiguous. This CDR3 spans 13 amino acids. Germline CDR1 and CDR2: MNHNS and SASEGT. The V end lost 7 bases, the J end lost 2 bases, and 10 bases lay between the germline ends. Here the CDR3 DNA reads TGTGCCAGCACCCTAAGGGTCACAGATACGCAGTATTTT. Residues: CASTLRVTDTQYF.

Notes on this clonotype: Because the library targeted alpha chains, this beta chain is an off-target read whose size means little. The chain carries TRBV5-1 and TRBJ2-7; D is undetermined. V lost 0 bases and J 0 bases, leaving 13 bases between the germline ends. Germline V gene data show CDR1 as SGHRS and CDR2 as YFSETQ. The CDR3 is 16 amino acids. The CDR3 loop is CASSLASSGHSYEQYF. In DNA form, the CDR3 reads TGCGCCAGCAGCTTGGCCTCAAGTGGCCACTCCTACGAGCAGTACTTC.

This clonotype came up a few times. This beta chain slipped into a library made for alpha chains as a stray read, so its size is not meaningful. Here the CDR3 reads CASSIQEYGYTF. In DNA, the CDR3 is TGTGCCAGTAGTATCCAGGAGTATGGCTACACCTTC. V and J are TRBV19 and TRBJ1-2; D gene unclear. CDR3 size: 12 residues. V was pared by 3 bases and J by 5 bases, with 7 bases between. Germline assignment: CDR1 LNHDA and CDR2 SQIVND (reference sequence).

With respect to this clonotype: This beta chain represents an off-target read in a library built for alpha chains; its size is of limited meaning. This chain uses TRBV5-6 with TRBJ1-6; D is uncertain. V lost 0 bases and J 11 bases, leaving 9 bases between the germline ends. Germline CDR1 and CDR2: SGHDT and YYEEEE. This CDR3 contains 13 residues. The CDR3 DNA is TGTGCCAGCAGCTTGGGGAGCGGTCCACCCCTCCACTTT. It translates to CASSLGSGPPLHF.

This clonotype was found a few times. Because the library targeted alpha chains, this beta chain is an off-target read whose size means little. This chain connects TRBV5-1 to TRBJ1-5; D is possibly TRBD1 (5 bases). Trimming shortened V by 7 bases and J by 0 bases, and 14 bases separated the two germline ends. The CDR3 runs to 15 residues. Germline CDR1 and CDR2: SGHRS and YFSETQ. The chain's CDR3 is CASRDGLDSNQPQHF. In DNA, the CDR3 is TGCGCCAGCCGGGACGGACTAGATAGCAATCAGCCCCAGCATTTT.

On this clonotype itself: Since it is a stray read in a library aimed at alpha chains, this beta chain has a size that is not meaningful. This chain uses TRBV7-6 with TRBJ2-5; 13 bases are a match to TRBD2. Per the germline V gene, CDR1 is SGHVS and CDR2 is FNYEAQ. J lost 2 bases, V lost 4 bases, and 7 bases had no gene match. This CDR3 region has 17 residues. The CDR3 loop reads CASSSGLAGARQETQYF. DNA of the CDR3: TGTGCCAGCAGCTCCGGACTAGCGGGGGCACGGCAAGAGACCCAGTACTTC.

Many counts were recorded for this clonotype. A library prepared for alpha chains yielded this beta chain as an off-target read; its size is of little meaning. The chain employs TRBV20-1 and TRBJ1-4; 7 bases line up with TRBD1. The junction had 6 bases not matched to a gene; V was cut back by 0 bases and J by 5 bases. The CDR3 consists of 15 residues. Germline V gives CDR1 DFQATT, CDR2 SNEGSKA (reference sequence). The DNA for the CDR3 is TGCAGTGCTAGAGATTCGGGACAGTCCAATGAAAAACTGTTTTTT. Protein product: CSARDSGQSNEKLFF.

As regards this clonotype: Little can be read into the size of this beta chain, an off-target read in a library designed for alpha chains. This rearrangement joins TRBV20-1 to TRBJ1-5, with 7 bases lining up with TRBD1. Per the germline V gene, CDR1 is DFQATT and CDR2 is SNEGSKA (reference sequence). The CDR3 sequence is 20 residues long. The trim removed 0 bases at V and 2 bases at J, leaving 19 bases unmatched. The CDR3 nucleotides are TGCAGTGCTAGAGATAAGGGGGAAGGGGGCCGAAGAATTGGCAATCAGCCCCAGCATTTT. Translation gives CSARDKGEGGRRIGNQPQHF.

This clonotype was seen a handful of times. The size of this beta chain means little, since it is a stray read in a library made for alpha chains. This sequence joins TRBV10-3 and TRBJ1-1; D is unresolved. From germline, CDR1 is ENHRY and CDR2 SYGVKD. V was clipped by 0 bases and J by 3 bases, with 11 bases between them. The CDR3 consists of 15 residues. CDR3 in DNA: TGTGCCATCAGTGAGTCGATTACCCGGGACACTGAAGCTTTCTTT. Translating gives CAISESITRDTEAFF.

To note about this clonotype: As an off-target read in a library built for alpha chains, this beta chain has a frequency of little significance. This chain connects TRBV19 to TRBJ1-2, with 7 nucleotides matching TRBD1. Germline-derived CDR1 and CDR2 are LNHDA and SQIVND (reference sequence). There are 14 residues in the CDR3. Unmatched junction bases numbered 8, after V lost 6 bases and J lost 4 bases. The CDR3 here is CASSTTGTAYGYTF. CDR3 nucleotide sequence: TGTGCCAGTAGCACCACAGGGACAGCCTATGGCTACACCTTC. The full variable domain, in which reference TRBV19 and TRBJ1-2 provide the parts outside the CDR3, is DGGITQSPKYLFRKEGQNVTLSCEQNLNHDAMYWYRQDPGQGLRLIYYSQIVNDFQKGDIAEGYSVSREKKESFPLTVTSAQKNPTAFYLCASSTTGTAYGYTFGSGTRLTVV.

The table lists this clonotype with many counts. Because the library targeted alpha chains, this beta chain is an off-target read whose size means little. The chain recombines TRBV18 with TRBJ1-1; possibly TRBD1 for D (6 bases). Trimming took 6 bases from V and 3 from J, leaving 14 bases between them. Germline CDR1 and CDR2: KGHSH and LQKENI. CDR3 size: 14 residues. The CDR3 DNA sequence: TGTGCCAGCTCTCCAAACAGGGATTACACTGAAGCTTTCTTT. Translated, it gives CASSPNRDYTEAFF.

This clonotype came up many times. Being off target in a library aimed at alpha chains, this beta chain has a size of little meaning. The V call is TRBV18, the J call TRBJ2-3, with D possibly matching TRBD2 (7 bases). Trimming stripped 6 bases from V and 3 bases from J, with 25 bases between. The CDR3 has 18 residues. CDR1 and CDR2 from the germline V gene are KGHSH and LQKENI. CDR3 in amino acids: CASSHLSRGARGTDTQYF. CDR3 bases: TGTGCCAGCTCTCATCTAAGCCGGGGGGCCCGGGGGACAGATACGCAGTATTTT.

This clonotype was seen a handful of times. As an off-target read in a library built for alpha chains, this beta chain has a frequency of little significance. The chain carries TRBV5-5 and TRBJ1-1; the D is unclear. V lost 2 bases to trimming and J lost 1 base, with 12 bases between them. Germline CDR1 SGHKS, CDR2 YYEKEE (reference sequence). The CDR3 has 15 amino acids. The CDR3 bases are TGTGCCAGCAGCTTAAGTCTCGTGAAGAACACTGAAGCTTTCTTT. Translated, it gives CASSLSLVKNTEAFF.

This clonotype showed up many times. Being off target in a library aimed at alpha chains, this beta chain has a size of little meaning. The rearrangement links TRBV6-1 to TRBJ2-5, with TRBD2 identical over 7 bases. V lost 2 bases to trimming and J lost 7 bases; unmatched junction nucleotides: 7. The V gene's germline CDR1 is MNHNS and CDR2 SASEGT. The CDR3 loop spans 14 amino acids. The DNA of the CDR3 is TGTGCCAGCAGTGAAAGTAAAGCGGGACGGACCCAGTACTTC. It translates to CASSESKAGRTQYF.

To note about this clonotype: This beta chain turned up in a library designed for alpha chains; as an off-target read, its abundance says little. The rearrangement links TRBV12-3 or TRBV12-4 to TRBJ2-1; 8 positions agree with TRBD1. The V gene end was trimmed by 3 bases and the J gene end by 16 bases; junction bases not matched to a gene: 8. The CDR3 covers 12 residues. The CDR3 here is CASSFRQQGVFF. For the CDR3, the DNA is TGTGCCAGCAGTTTTAGGCAACAGGGGGTTTTCTTC.

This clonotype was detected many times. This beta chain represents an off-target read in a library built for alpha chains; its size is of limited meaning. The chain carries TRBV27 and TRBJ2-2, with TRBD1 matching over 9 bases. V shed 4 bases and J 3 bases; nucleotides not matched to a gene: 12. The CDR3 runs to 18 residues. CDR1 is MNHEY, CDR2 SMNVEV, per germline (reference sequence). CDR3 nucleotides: TGTGCCAGCAGTTATGACTCCCCGGGACAGGGATACACCGGGGAGCTGTTTTTT. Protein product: CASSYDSPGQGYTGELFF.

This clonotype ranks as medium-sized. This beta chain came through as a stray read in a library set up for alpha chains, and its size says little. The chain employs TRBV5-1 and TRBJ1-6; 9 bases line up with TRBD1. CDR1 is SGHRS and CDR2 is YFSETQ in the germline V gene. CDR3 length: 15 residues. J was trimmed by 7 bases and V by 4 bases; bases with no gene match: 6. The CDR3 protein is CASSASGQGNSPLHF. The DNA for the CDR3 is TGCGCCAGCAGCGCCAGCGGACAGGGGAATTCACCCCTCCACTTT.

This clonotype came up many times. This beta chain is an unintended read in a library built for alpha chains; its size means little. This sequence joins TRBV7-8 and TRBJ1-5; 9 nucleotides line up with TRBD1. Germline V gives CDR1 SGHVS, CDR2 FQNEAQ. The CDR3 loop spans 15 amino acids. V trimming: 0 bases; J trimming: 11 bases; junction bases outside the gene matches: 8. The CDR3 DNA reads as TGTGCCAGCAGCTTAGCGCGGGGTGGACAGGGGTCCCAGCATTTT. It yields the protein CASSLARGGQGSQHF.